The 15 T cell receptor beta chains in this list originate from one sample, sequenced in a study of T-cell reconstitution after alpha-beta-depleted transplantation in children. Unique molecular identifiers were built into the TCRbeta library. TCRdb fed the PCR reads into MiXCR, producing one record per CDR3 protein. The sample has hundreds of thousands of distinct CDR3 sequences; approximately 9.8% are singletons. Sequencing used PBMCs from the stem cell graft donor, obtained from the stem cell graft. These receptor sequences come from a human donor who donated a stem cell graft to a child with SCID.

In this sample, this clonotype turned up many times. The chain recombines TRBV12-3 or TRBV12-4 with TRBJ1-6, with D unclear. Trimming removed 8 bases from V and 11 bases from J, with 13 bases in between. The CDR3 sequence is 12 residues long. The CDR3: CASQFRRPPLHF. The CDR3 nucleotides are TGTGCCAGCCAATTTCGGCGGCCACCCCTCCACTTT.

The J gene is TRBJ2-2, the V gene TRBV6-1; either TRBD1 or TRBD2 may supply D (6 bases each). The CDR3 covers 16 residues. CDR1 and CDR2 (germline): MNHNS, SASEGT. Trimming removed 10 bases at V and 1 base at J, with 19 bases between. CDR3 protein: CATKGRGPLNTGELFF. The CDR3 nucleotides are TGTGCCACAAAGGGACGGGGGCCCCTGAACACCGGGGAGCTGTTTTTT.

This chain connects TRBV25-1 to TRBJ2-7; the D gene is possibly TRBD1 (6 bases). The CDR3 runs to 12 residues. V was clipped by 6 bases and J by 1 base, with 7 bases between them. CDR1 and CDR2 from the germline V gene are MGHDK and SYGVNS. CDR3 residues: CASSGQSYEQYF. In DNA, the CDR3 is TGTGCCAGCAGCGGACAGTCCTACGAGCAGTACTTC.

Remarks on this clonotype: Mismatch with germline at one junction end may stem from a read error. The chain is built from TRBV11-2 and TRBJ2-5; 11 nucleotides align to TRBD2. Germline CDR1 is SGHAT and CDR2 is FQNNGV. This CDR3 has 14 residues. CDR3 loop: CASSYGTSGETKYF. CDR3 DNA sequence: TGTGCCAGCAGCTATGGGACTAGCGGAGAGACCAAGTACTTC.

The chain is built from TRBV5-1 and TRBJ2-5; 8 bases fit TRBD2. Germline CDR1 and CDR2: SGHRS and YFSETQ. V lost 4 bases, J lost 1 base, and 9 bases stayed unmatched. This CDR3 comprises 16 residues. CDR3: CASSLIGGGSQETQYF. For the CDR3, the DNA is TGCGCCAGCAGCCTGATAGGCGGGGGGAGCCAAGAGACCCAGTACTTC.

This clonotype was recorded at least ten times. J is TRBJ2-7 and V is TRBV7-8; D may be TRBD1 (6 bases). The CDR3 runs 16 residues. Trimming pared 3 bases from V and 4 bases from J, leaving 19 bases between. Germline V gene data show CDR1 as SGHVS and CDR2 as FQNEAQ. The CDR3 DNA is TGTGCCAGCAGCTTCCCTGTCCCCAGGGGCGGATACGAGCAGTACTTC. This codes for CASSFPVPRGGYEQYF.

This clonotype was detected once. Just one base apart from a much larger clone, this may be a read error. V and J are TRBV10-1 and TRBJ2-7; tentative D call: TRBD1 (6 bases). The length of the CDR3 is 14 residues. The V end was cut by 2 bases, the J end by 0 bases, with 8 bases between. CDR1 and CDR2 from the germline V gene are WNHNN and SYGVQD (reference sequence). CDR3 bases: TGCGCCAGCAGTGAGACAGGGCGCTCCTACGAGCAGTACTTC. Protein product: CASSETGRSYEQYF.

This clonotype was observed a few times. The chain combines TRBV10-3 with TRBJ2-2; 7 bases map to TRBD1. Germline V gene sequence: CDR1 ENHRY, CDR2 SYGVKD. The CDR3 has 15 amino acids. The J segment lost 4 bases and the V segment lost 4 bases, leaving 6 bases of the junction unmatched. The CDR3: CAISVGGAVTGELFF. The CDR3 coding sequence is TGTGCCATCAGTGTAGGGGGCGCGGTCACCGGGGAGCTGTTTTTT.

This clonotype was counted ten times or more. V and J are TRBV9 and TRBJ2-2; D is unresolved. CDR3 length: 15 amino acids. Per germline, CDR1 SGDLS and CDR2 YYNGEE. V dropped 4 bases and J dropped 1 base, with 11 bases sitting between them. CDR3 coding DNA: TGTGCCAGCAGCCACAACTTAGAGAACACCGGGGAGCTGTTTTTT. Amino acids: CASSHNLENTGELFF.

This clonotype was picked up many times. The chain couples TRBV25-1 to TRBJ2-4; the D gene is possibly TRBD1 (6 bases). CDR3 length equals 13 residues. V was pared by 4 bases and J by 3 bases, with 7 bases between. The germline CDR1 and CDR2 sequences are MGHDK and SYGVNS. The chain's CDR3 is CASSGDIKNIQYF. The CDR3 coding sequence is TGTGCCAGCAGTGGGGACATCAAAAACATTCAGTACTTC.

This clonotype appeared a few times. The J gene is TRBJ1-5, the V gene TRBV5-1, with TRBD1 matching over 7 bases. This CDR3 region has 15 residues. Germline CDR1 and CDR2: SGHRS and YFSETQ. J gave up 3 bases and V 6 bases, and 9 bases lay outside the gene matches. The CDR3 DNA reads TGCGCCAGCATCCACGGGACAGAGAACAATCAGCCCCAGCATTTT. Amino acids: CASIHGTENNQPQHF.

In the case of this clonotype: The junction shows a germline mismatch at one end, possibly a read error. This chain joins TRBV7-3 and TRBJ2-1, with D perhaps TRBD2 (5 bases). The CDR3 covers 20 residues. Germline V gene data show CDR1 as SGHTA and CDR2 as FQGTGA. The CDR3 reads CASSLTASRETSNDYNGQFF. The CDR3 nucleotides read TGTGCCAGCAGCTTAACTGCCAGCCGTGAGACCTCCAACGACTACAATGGGCAGTTCTTC.

The V and J genes are TRBV3-1 and TRBJ2-3, with a tentative D call TRBD1 (6 bases). The V gene's germline CDR1 is LGHDT and CDR2 YNNKEL (reference sequence). CDR3 length: 16 amino acids. Trimming cost V 2 bases and J 1 base, with 13 bases left between them. In nucleotides, the CDR3 is TGTGCCAGCAGCCAACCAACAGGGTCGGGCACAGATACGCAGTATTTT. Encoded protein: CASSQPTGSGTDTQYF.

This clonotype was recorded a few times. The chain uses TRBV11-2 and TRBJ2-5, with TRBD2 matching 13 bases. V shed 5 bases and J 4 bases; nucleotides not matched to a gene: 4. CDR1 SGHAT and CDR2 FQNNGV come from the germline V gene. This CDR3 spans 15 amino acids. The CDR3, as DNA: TGTGCCAGCAGCCTGGGACTAGCGGGGAGAGAGACCCAGTACTTC. Its translation is CASSLGLAGRETQYF.

V and J are TRBV4-2 and TRBJ1-2; TRBD1 is a possible D gene (5 bases). Germline V CDR1 and CDR2: LGHNA, YNFKEQ. The germline V and J ends were trimmed by 0 bases and 3 bases, with 11 bases remaining between them. CDR3 length: 15 residues. CDR3 nucleotides: TGTGCCAGCAGCCAAGAAGGTGCAGGGCACTATGGCTACACCTTC. Protein product: CASSQEGAGHYGYTF.